One sample yielded the 19 T cell receptor beta chains listed below, sequenced in a study of a mutant IDH1 vaccine in newly diagnosed glioma (dated by TCRdb to the early 2020s). The sample's time point label, decoded: baseline, week 1 (first vaccination visit). Interpreted using the paper, the treatment or condition label stands for: pre-vaccination baseline after standard-of-care therapy. Library prep was done by the immunoSEQ multiplex PCR assay. TCRdb carries this immuneACCESS record with in-frame sequences only. Its versions omit some clonotypes, under half of them owing to an unresolved V gene in the studies checked, with the rest unexplained. In this sample the table shows 45,000 to 60,000 clones, about 80% of which occur a single time. Approximately 2% of the sample lies in the top ten. The input for sequencing was PBMCs, taken from a glioma patient treated with radiotherapy, temozolomide or both. The receptors come from a woman aged 40 to 55 with glioma.

The chain couples TRBV4-2 to TRBJ1-1; D unresolved. The germline V gene has CDR1 LGHNA and CDR2 YNFKEQ. CDR3 length: 17 amino acids. Trimming left V 1 base short and J 0 bases short, with 15 bases between. CDR3 DNA: TGTGCCAGCAGCCAAGGCCCCCCGGAGAAGGTGAACACTGAAGCTTTCTTT. Its protein is CASSQGPPEKVNTEAFF.

Here the CDR3 reads CASSLSFTGELFF. CDR3 nucleotides: TGTGCCAGCAGTTTATCGTTCACCGGGGAGCTGTTTTTT. The V and J genes are TRBV27 and TRBJ2-2; D is unclear. The CDR3 sequence is 13 residues long. The germline gives CDR1 MNHEY, CDR2 SMNVEV (reference sequence). Deletions cut 0 bases from V and 4 bases from J, with 3 bases between.

The V gene is TRBV20-1, the J gene TRBJ2-7; unclear D gene. V dropped 4 bases and J dropped 5 bases, with 9 bases sitting between them. This CDR3 spans 11 amino acids. The V gene's germline CDR1 is DFQATT and CDR2 SNEGSKA (reference sequence). The CDR3: CSATAAHEQYF. CDR3 nucleotide sequence: TGCAGTGCTACAGCTGCGCACGAGCAGTACTTC.

J is TRBJ1-6 and V is TRBV30; 7 bases are a match to TRBD1. From germline, CDR1 is GTSNPN and CDR2 SVGIG (reference sequence). V lost 2 bases and J lost 2; bases outside the gene matches: 6. This CDR3 comprises 16 residues. In DNA form, the CDR3 reads TGTGCCTGGAGTCGTCTCGGGACAGCCTATAATTCACCCCTCCACTTT. Protein: CAWSRLGTAYNSPLHF.

The chain links TRBV29-1 to TRBJ2-1; D ambiguous. Per the germline V gene, CDR1 is SQVTM and CDR2 is ANQGSEA. V lost 1 base and J lost 1, with 14 bases in between. This CDR3 has 16 residues. CDR3 residues: CSVEGLGSKSYNEQFF. CDR3 DNA sequence: TGCAGCGTTGAAGGTCTAGGCTCCAAGTCCTACAATGAGCAGTTCTTC.

V is TRBV27 and J is TRBJ1-1; 8 bases are shared with TRBD1. CDR3 size: 14 residues. J lost 2 bases, V lost 5 bases, and 4 bases had no gene match. The germline V gene has CDR1 MNHEY and CDR2 SMNVEV (reference sequence). The CDR3 coding sequence is TGTGCCAGCAGTGTGACAGGGGCCAACACTGAAGCTTTCTTT. Its protein is CASSVTGANTEAFF.

The chain has TRBV4-1 and TRBJ1-1, with D hard to call. The CDR3 length is 13 residues. Germline lookup yields CDR1 MGHRA and CDR2 YSYEKL. Trimming took 4 bases from V and 4 from J, leaving 10 bases between them. CDR3 nucleotide sequence: TGCGCCAGCAGCCTCCGGGCCCTCACTGAAGCTTTCTTT. Translating gives CASSLRALTEAFF.

The genes are TRBV19 and TRBJ1-5; tentatively, D is TRBD1 (6 bases). Trimming left V 0 bases short and J 5 bases short, with 11 bases between. Germline V gives CDR1 LNHDA, CDR2 SQIVND (reference sequence). The CDR3 runs 15 residues. The CDR3 DNA reads as TGTGCCAGTAGTATAGATTGGGCAGGGGATCAGCCCCAGCATTTT. Translated, it gives CASSIDWAGDQPQHF.

This clone appeared a single time. In DNA, the CDR3 is TGCGCCAGCAGCCAAGGTTCGGGCTATGGCTACACCTTC. The encoded protein is CASSQGSGYGYTF. The chain employs TRBV4-1 and TRBJ1-2; D unclear. V dropped 1 base and J dropped 4 bases, with 7 bases sitting between them. Germline CDR1 is MGHRA and CDR2 is YSYEKL. The CDR3 is made up of 13 amino acids.

The table lists this clone with a count of one. This rearrangement joins TRBV2 to TRBJ2-1; D ambiguous. V lost 7 bases, J lost 0 bases, and 10 bases lay in between. Germline V gene sequence: CDR1 SNHLY, CDR2 FYNNEI. This CDR3 is built from 14 residues. DNA of the CDR3: TGTGCCAGCAAGGAGCGAAGCTCCTACAATGAGCAGTTCTTC. Protein sequence: CASKERSSYNEQFF.

The chain has TRBV9 and TRBJ1-2; D ambiguous. The germline CDR1 and CDR2 sequences are SGDLS and YYNGEE. This CDR3 contains 13 residues. Trimming removed 0 bases from V and 2 bases from J, with 5 bases in between. CDR3 nucleotide sequence: TGTGCCAGCAGCGTAGACGGGAACTATGGCTACACCTTC. Protein: CASSVDGNYGYTF. The whole variable domain, filled in from reference TRBV9 and TRBJ1-2, reads DSGVTQTPKHLITATGQRVTLRCSPRSGDLSVYWYQQSLDQGLQFLIQYYNGEERAKGNILERFSAQQFPDLHSELNLSSLELGDSALYFCASSVDGNYGYTFGSGTRLTVV.

V and J are TRBV4-1 and TRBJ1-3, with unresolved D. Germline V gives CDR1 MGHRA, CDR2 YSYEKL. Trimming stripped 2 bases from V and 0 bases from J, with 11 bases between. The CDR3 sequence is 16 residues long. Written as DNA, the CDR3 is TGCGCCAGCAGCCAACCCGGGTATAACTCTGGAAACACCATATATTTT. Its protein is CASSQPGYNSGNTIYF.

The rearrangement uses TRBV5-1 and TRBJ1-1, with 7 bases lining up with TRBD1. Trimming cost V 0 bases and J 3 bases; bases outside gene matches: 8. CDR1 and CDR2 from the germline V gene are SGHRS and YFSETQ. This CDR3 is 16 amino acids long. The CDR3 sequence is CASSLARGGKDTEAFF. CDR3 DNA sequence: TGCGCCAGCAGCTTGGCCAGGGGGGGAAAGGACACTGAAGCTTTCTTT.

The genes are TRBV9 and TRBJ2-7; D remains unclear. Germline V lookup: CDR1 SGDLS, CDR2 YYNGEE. Trimming removed 0 bases from V and 5 bases from J, with 12 bases in between. This CDR3 has 14 amino acids. CDR3: CASSVEDRADEQYF. The CDR3 DNA is TGTGCCAGCAGCGTAGAGGACCGAGCTGACGAGCAGTACTTC.

V is TRBV6-1 and J is TRBJ1-2; the D gene is possibly TRBD1 (5 bases). Germline CDR1 MNHNS, CDR2 SASEGT. V shed 4 bases and J shed 3 bases, with 9 bases lying between them. The CDR3 totals 13 residues. Written as DNA, the CDR3 is TGTGCCAGCAGTGGAGGACAAGACTATGGCTACACCTTC. This gives the protein CASSGGQDYGYTF.

The chain uses TRBV30 and TRBJ1-5; D may be TRBD1 (5 bases). The CDR3 consists of 16 residues. From germline, CDR1 is GTSNPN and CDR2 SVGIG (reference sequence). Trimming stripped 0 bases from V and 0 bases from J, with 12 bases between. In DNA, the CDR3 is TGTGCCTGGAGTGTATGGGGCCGGCGTAGCAATCAGCCCCAGCATTTT. Its translation: CAWSVWGRRSNQPQHF.

The V and J genes are TRBV6-4 and TRBJ2-3, with D possibly being TRBD1 (5 bases). Trimming removed 4 bases at V and 4 bases at J, with 15 bases between. The CDR3 contains 15 residues. The germline gives CDR1 MRHNA, CDR2 SNTAGT. Written as DNA, the CDR3 is TGTGCCAGCAGTGGTATGGTGGGGCCCGCAGATACGCAGTATTTT. Translated: CASSGMVGPADTQYF.

This chain joins TRBV5-1 and TRBJ1-6; maybe TRBD1 (5 bases). Trimming stripped 0 bases from V and 6 bases from J, with 10 bases between. This CDR3 spans 15 amino acids. Looked up from germline, CDR1 is SGHRS and CDR2 is YFSETQ. CDR3 region: CASSLDAGRNSPLHF. The CDR3 bases are TGCGCCAGCAGCTTGGATGCGGGACGTAATTCACCCCTCCACTTT.

This chain links TRBV19 with TRBJ1-5; 7 bases are a match to TRBD1. V shed 4 bases, J shed 0 bases, and the junction held 9 bases outside the gene matches. The germline V gene encodes CDR1 LNHDA and CDR2 SQIVND (reference sequence). CDR3 length equals 17 residues. Here the CDR3 DNA reads TGTGCCAGTAGTAGGCCGACCGGGACAGATAGCAATCAGCCCCAGCATTTT. It specifies CASSRPTGTDSNQPQHF.